The source of this T cell receptor (beta chain) is a study of naive and memory T cell subsets (TCRdb year 2017). Regarding the study in general: The figure summarizing the skin biopsy and whole blood samples listed about ten blood donors, 7 tuberculin skin test biopsies and 3 saline control biopsies. PCR2 was typically performed as a SYBR Green qPCR that was stopped at a set threshold, although end-point PCR (about 6 cycles) could be used instead for low-input samples.

A robust, sensitive protocol for the amplification, sequencing and analysis of TCRs was described in the study, in which 3' ligation of a UMI-containing oligonucleotide to TCR cDNA was used. For whole blood analysis, about 2.4 ml of peripheral blood was drawn from adult healthy volunteers into Tempus tubes, and RNA was extracted according to the manufacturer's instructions. Total RNA was used without cell sorting and was treated with RQ1 DNase before reverse transcription, with a target input of 1 to 1000 ng. To check how robust the pipeline was in samples where T cells make up a minority population, libraries were built from skin biopsies and whole blood. Relative to its sample, this clonotype is medium-sized (0.01 to 0.1%). No cognate antigen has been identified for it. Base qualities were left out, and no much larger clone turns up one base away. The junction carries 6 bases between V and J, which are trimmed by 4 bases and 0 bases respectively. From the cysteine up to the phenylalanine, the CDR3 has a length of 13 residues. The entry retains the CDR3 DNA only, 39 bases that are in frame from base 1. Taken from the germline V gene, the CDR1 and CDR2 loops are SGHRS and YFSETQ.

The full study reports these points: The potential sensitivity of the RNA-based method to TCR transcript changes with T cell activation and differentiation was acknowledged.

The library relied on 5' RACE. The ligated cDNA was amplified in four rounds of PCR with nested alpha and beta constant region primers together with the SP2 primer. For the blood and skin samples, reverse transcription of TCR RNA was done with SuperScript IV along with alpha and beta constant region primers. T4 RNA ligase 1 was used to ligate an oligonucleotide containing the Illumina SP2 primer and a UMI to the 3' end of the cDNA. To prevent hairpin formation, the 12-nucleotide UMI was made up of two random hexamers with an eight-base spacer between them. From the second PCR onward, TCR alpha and beta chain libraries were processed separately, and dual indexing was applied for multiplexing. After pooling, the indexed libraries were analyzed by capillary electrophoresis and sequenced on either an Illumina MiSeq or NextSeq. PhiX DNA at about 5-7.5% was spiked into libraries to increase base diversity and improve cluster recognition. In the authors' own workflow: Demultiplexor took UMIs from read 2, joined the UMIs to the TCR sequence from read 1, and separated reads according to sample indices. V and J genes and V-J junctions were identified by Decombinator, which gave every TCR a five-part identifier that included V and J deletions. Collapsinator used UMIs to correct sequencing errors and PCR amplification heterogeneity, producing a UMI-based abundance for each TCR. CDR3Translator turned identifiers into nucleotide sequence, translated the nucleotide sequence into amino acids, and pulled out CDR3 regions based on terminal motifs. Error-corrected counts of alpha and beta TCRs from blood and skin were compared after being normalized to the amount of input RNA. TCRdb reran the public reads through fastp at Q25 and MiXCR, keeping productive beta chains. Rows are combined by CDR3 protein, so each entry shows the most common genes and DNA. The V and J calls come from TCRdb's annotation, not from the publication. The sample table records approximately 32,000 distinct CDR3 sequences; around 15% of these occur just once. Around 2.6% of the sample lies in the top ten.

The V and J genes are TRBV5-1 and TRBJ2-3; TRBD2 is a possible D gene, resting on 5 matching bases. The TCR comes from a female donor in good health. The CDR3 region reads CASSRTSTDTQYF. The sequence in DNA is TGCGCCAGCAGCAGGACTAGCACAGATACGCAGTATTTT.